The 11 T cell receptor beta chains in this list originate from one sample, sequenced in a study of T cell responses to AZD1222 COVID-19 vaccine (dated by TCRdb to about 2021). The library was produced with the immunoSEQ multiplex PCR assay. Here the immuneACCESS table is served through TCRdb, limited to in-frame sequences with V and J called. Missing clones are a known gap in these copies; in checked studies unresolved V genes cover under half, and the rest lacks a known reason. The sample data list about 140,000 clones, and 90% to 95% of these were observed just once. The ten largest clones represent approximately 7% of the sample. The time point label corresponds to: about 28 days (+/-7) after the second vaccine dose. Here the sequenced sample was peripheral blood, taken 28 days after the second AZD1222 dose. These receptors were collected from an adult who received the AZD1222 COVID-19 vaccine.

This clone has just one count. CDR3 loop: CASSPVDRGQTQYF. The CDR3 DNA follows: TGCGCCAGCAGCCCTGTGGACAGGGGCCAGACCCAGTACTTC. V is TRBV4-1 and J is TRBJ2-5, with 9 bases that match TRBD1. Germline assignment: CDR1 MGHRA and CDR2 YSYEKL. Trimming cost V 4 bases and J 6 bases; bases outside gene matches: 6. The CDR3 is made up of 14 amino acids.

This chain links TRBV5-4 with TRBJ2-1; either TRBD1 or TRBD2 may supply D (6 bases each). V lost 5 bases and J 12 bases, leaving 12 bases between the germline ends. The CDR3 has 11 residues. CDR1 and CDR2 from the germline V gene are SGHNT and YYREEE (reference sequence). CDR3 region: CASREGGVQFF. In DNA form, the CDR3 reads TGTGCCAGCAGGGAGGGGGGAGTGCAGTTCTTC.

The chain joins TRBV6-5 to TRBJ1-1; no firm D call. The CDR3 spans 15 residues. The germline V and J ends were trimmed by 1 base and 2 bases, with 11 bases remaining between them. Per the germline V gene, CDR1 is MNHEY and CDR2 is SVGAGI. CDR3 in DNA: TGTGCCAGCAGTTACTTTTTACCAGGCAACACTGAAGCTTTCTTT. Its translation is CASSYFLPGNTEAFF.

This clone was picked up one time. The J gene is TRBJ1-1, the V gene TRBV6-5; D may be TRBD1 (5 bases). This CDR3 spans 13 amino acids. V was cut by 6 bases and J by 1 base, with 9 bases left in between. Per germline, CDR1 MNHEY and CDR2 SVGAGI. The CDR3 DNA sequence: TGTGCCAGCAGAGGGGTTGGGAACACTGAAGCTTTCTTT. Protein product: CASRGVGNTEAFF.

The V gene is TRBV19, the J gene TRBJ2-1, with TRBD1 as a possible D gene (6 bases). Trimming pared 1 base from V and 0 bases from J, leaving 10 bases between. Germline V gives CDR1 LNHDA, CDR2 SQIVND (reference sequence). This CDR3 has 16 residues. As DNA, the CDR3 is TGTGCCAGTAGTATAGTTGGACAGAGCTCCTACAATGAGCAGTTCTTC. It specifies CASSIVGQSSYNEQFF.

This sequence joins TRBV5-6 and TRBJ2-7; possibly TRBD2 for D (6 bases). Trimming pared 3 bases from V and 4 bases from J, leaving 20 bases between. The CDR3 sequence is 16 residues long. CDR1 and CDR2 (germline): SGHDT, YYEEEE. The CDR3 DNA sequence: TGTGCCAGCAGCTGGGGGGTGTTGGGGAATCAGTACGAGCAGTACTTC. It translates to CASSWGVLGNQYEQYF.

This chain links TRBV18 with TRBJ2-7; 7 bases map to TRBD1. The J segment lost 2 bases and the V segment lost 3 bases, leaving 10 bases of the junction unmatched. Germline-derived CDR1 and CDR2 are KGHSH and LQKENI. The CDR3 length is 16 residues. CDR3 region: CASSPVDGTVTYEQYF. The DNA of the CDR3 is TGTGCCAGCTCACCTGTCGATGGGACAGTCACCTACGAGCAGTACTTC. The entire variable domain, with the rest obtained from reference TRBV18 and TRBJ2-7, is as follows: NAGVMQNPRHLVRRRGQEARLRCSPMKGHSHVYWYRQLPEEGLKFMVYLQKENIIDESGMPKERFSAEFPKEGPSILRIQQVVRGDSAAYFCASSPVDGTVTYEQYFGPGTRLTVT.

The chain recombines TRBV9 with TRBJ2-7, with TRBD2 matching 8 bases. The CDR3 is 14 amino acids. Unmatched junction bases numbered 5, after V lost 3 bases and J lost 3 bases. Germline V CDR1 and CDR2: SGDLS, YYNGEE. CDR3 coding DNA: TGTGCCAGCAGCGCGACTAGCGAGCACTACGAGCAGTACTTC. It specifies CASSATSEHYEQYF.

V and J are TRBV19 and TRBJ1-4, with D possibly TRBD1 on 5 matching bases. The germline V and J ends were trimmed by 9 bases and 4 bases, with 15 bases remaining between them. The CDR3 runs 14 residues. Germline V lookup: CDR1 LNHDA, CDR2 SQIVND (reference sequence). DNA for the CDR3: TGTGCCAGCGTTTCGACAGCCGGTAATGAAAAACTGTTTTTT. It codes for CASVSTAGNEKLFF.

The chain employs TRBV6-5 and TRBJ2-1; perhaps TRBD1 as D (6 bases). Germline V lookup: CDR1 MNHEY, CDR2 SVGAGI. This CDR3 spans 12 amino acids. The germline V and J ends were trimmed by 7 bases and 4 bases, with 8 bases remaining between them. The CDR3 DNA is TGTGCCAGCAACAGGGTTTACAATGAGCAGTTCTTC. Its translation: CASNRVYNEQFF.

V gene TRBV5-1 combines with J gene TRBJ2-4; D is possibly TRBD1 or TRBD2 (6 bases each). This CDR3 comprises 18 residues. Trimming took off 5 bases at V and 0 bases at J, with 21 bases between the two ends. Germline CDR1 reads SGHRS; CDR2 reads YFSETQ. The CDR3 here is CASRPEWGAGLAKNIQYF. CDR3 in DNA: TGCGCCAGCAGACCCGAGTGGGGGGCGGGACTAGCCAAAAACATTCAGTACTTC.